This TCR beta chain was documented in a study of blood T cell repertoires in COVID-19 (dated by TCRdb to 2018 to 2020). General notes on the study: Collaborator samples came from the United States, Italy and Spain and covered acute and convalescent phases of COVID-19. Subjects who had been exposed to COVID-19, were actively infected with it, or had recovered from it provided the deeply sampled blood TCRbeta repertoires that made up the dataset. Samples came from the ongoing ImmuneRACE study (first 160 participants) plus 1,254 subjects from 6 global collaborators. The repertoires were released in a freely available public database meant as a resource for research on the immune response to SARS-CoV-2. Where available, HLA class I and class II types were taken from metadata supplied by the sample provider and were not determined by assay-based typing. Nearly every sample came with metadata listing a de-identified subject ID, COVID-19 status, age in years and sex. The material from the prospective study consisted of cDNA or gDNA derived from T cells, B-cell-depleted T cells, or PBMCs. The research as a whole found: The amount of clinical and demographic metadata varied by source and participant and was provided uncurated.

V is clipped by 4 bases and J by 2 bases, and the sequence between their germline boundaries is 8 bases long. CDR1 LGHDT and CDR2 YNNKEL were looked up in the germline V gene (reference sequence). The CDR3 runs 13 residues from the cysteine to the phenylalanine. CDR3 DNA is the only sequence kept; it has 39 bases, read in frame from the first base. Whole blood was collected in K2EDTA tubes by collaborating institutions according to the institutions' own protocols. For TCRbeta analysis, collaborator samples were shipped as frozen whole blood, as isolated PBMCs, or as DNA extracted from either sample type. TCRbeta CDR3 regions were amplified from genomic DNA by means of the immunoSEQ Assay, a bias-controlled multiplex PCR. In the paper's pipeline: Within the assay, amplification of reference gene primers was used to estimate how many nucleated cells each sample contained. To quantify the absolute abundance of each unique TCRbeta CDR3 rearrangement, sequence reads were collapsed and filtered. For each sample, productive Simpson clonality was calculated as the square root of Simpson's diversity index over productive rearrangements. In its TCRdb copy, this immuneACCESS table keeps in-frame sequences only and misses some clones. Where compared with another copy, unresolved V genes explain less than half of these, and the others have no known cause. V and J calls and clone size follow that table, whereas D and trimming were derived from the DNA. Counted in this sample were about 240,000 clones; around four fifths of them appeared once. The top ten clonotypes cover 9.5% to 15% of the sample.

Comment on this clone: It has no known antigen specificity. There are no base qualities to consult, and no much larger clone falls within one base.

This clonotype was sampled from a woman in her sixties with active or convalescent COVID-19. The chain is assembled from TRBV3-1 (or the pseudogene TRBV3-2) and TRBJ2-5, with a tentative D gene TRBD2 over 6 matching bases. Sample: peripheral blood. The DNA sequence is as follows: TGTGCCAGCAGCCCGGGACTGCAAGAGACCCAGTACTTC. This translates into CASSPGLQETQYF.